This note documents a single T cell receptor (beta chain) sequence. Antigen specificity is unknown. TCRdb itself ran the RACE reads through MiXCR, one entry per CDR3 protein. The table includes 350,000 to 400,000 distinct CDR3 sequences, approximately 5% detected once. The data derive from a study of human T cells and chemical hapten exposure. General study results and limits: Expanded TCRs formed significantly more large CDR3 similarity clusters than controls.

Time point of the sample: pre-sensitization, week 0. Described treatment: therapeutic diphenylcyclopropenone sensitization with weekly scalp DPC. Germline CDR1 reads SNHLY; CDR2 reads FYNNEI. The CDR3 consists of 11 residues. V was pared by 10 bases and J by 0 bases, with 7 bases between. The material sequenced was whole blood, taken in connection with sensitization to the hapten diphenylcyclopropenone (DPC). The rearrangement joins TRBV2 to TRBJ2-7; no reliable D call. The receptor was derived from a woman in her forties or fifties with alopecia areata. Some clones in this sample may be carry-over from other donors' samples. CDR3: CAITPSYEQYF. The CDR3 DNA sequence: TGTGCCATCACACCCTCCTACGAGCAGTACTTC.